A single T cell receptor beta chain is shown here with its context. This sample is part of a study of blood T cell repertoires in COVID-19. Study overall: The United States, Italy and Spain provided the acute and convalescent COVID-19 samples. T cells, B-cell-depleted T cells, or PBMCs provided the cDNA or gDNA that served as material.

The authors' processing: It was from reference gene primer amplification that nucleated cell counts were estimated. The data were produced by immunoSEQ multiplex PCR, yet TCRdb's version contains in-frame clones alone and is incomplete. V, J and clone size were drawn from that table, and D and trimming were deduced from the DNA. The table records 60,000 or so clones, 80% to 90% of them present only once. Source material: peripheral blood. This receptor was taken from a human donor with active COVID-19. The donor label of this sample is uncertain.

CDR3 loop: CASSSPKGGTSYEQYF. DNA for the CDR3: TGTGCCAGCAGCTCCCCAAAGGGGGGGACCTCCTACGAGCAGTACTTC. V and J are TRBV7-3 and TRBJ2-7; the D gene is possibly TRBD2 (7 bases). The CDR3 loop spans 16 amino acids. Trimming removed 4 bases from V and 0 bases from J, with 16 bases in between. Looked up from germline, CDR1 is SGHTA and CDR2 is FQGTGA.